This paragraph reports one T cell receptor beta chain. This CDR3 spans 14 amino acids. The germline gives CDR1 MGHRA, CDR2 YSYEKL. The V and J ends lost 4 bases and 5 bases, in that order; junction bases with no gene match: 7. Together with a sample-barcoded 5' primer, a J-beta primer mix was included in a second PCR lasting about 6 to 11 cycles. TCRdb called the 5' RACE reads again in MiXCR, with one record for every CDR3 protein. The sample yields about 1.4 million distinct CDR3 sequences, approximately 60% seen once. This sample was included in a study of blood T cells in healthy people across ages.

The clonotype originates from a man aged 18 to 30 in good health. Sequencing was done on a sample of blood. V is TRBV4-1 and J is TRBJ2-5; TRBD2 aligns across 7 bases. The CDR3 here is CASSPHGGGETQYF. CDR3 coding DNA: TGCGCCAGCAGCCCCCACGGGGGAGGGGAGACCCAGTACTTC.